The sequence of this T cell receptor (beta chain) was determined in a study of T-cell memory formation after mild COVID-19. Turning to the study itself: Largely, the TCR clusters proved donor specific. Study-wide results and caveats: Several responding clones turned up in pre-infection memory, indicating that cross-reactive memory may have taken part.

With constant-segment primers, 5'RACE yielded cDNA libraries of TCR alpha and TCR beta that carried sample barcodes and UMIs. TCRdb reanalysed the 5' RACE reads using MiXCR and keeps one entry per CDR3 protein. The sample yields approximately 350,000 distinct CDR3 sequences, around 15% seen once. This clonotype was picked up a small number of times. Its antigen remains unidentified. The CDR3 spans 15 residues. Per the germline V gene, CDR1 is SGHRS and CDR2 is YFSETQ. After removal of 4 bases from V and 5 bases from J, the junction contained 4 bases not matched to a gene. The sequence came from a man between 18 and 29 years old who had mild COVID-19 (a few samples of this study predate the infection). Cell type and time point are not known. What was sequenced was PBMCs or a T cell subset sorted from them (not recorded which). The chain recombines TRBV5-1 with TRBJ2-1; 12 bases are shared with TRBD2. The CDR3 DNA is TGCGCCAGCAGCGCGCTAGCGGGGGGGAACAATGAGCAGTTCTTC. This translates into CASSALAGGNNEQFF.